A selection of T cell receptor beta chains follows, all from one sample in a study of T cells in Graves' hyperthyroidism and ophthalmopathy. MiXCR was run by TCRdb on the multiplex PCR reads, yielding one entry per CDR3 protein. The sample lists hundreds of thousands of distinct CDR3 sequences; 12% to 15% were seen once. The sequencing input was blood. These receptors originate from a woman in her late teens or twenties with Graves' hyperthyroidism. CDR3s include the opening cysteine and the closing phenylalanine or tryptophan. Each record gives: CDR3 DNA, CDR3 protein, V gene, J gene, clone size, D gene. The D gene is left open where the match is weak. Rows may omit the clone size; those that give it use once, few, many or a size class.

TGTGCCAGCAGCCTTCCGGGACGGGGGGCTTCTGGAAACACCATATATTTT	CASSLPGRGASGNTIYF	TRBV2	TRBJ1-3	few	-
TGCGCCAGCAGCCAATTTCGGGGTCCTCCTCTGAACACTGAAGCTTTCTTT	CASSQFRGPPLNTEAFF	TRBV4-1	TRBJ1-1	-	-
TGTGCCAGTAGTATACAAGGGACACCTACCTACGAGCAGTACTTC	CASSIQGTPTYEQYF	TRBV19	TRBJ2-7	-	-
TGTGCCAGCAGCTTAGACGCGGGAGCGTACAATGAGCAGTTCTTC	CASSLDAGAYNEQFF	TRBV7-9	TRBJ2-1	many	TRBD2
TGTGCCAGCAGCTTAGTGGGGGGGCACTCCTACGAGCAGTACTTC	CASSLVGGHSYEQYF	TRBV7-2	TRBJ2-7	-	-
TGTGCCAGCAGCCTACTAGCGGGGTCGCTCCCAGATACGCAGTATTTT	CASSLLAGSLPDTQYF	TRBV4-2	TRBJ2-3	few	TRBD2
TGCGCCAGCAGCTTGGCCCTGACTAGCGGGATCGACGAGCAGTACTTC	CASSLALTSGIDEQYF	TRBV5-1	TRBJ2-7	-	TRBD2
TGTGCCAGCAGCTTAGTTCAGGGGAGAACGGCAGATACGCAGTATTTT	CASSLVQGRTADTQYF	TRBV11-3	TRBJ2-3	many	-
TGTGCCAGCAGCCAAGTGGACAGTCAGTACGAGCAGTACTTC	CASSQVDSQYEQYF	TRBV3-1	TRBJ2-7	many	-
TGTGCCAGCACCTCGTGGAGGGTTGGAGATGAGCAGTTCTTC	CASTSWRVGDEQFF	TRBV6-1	TRBJ2-1	-	-
TGTGCCAGCAGTTTGGAACAAATTTTCGGGGAGCTGTTTTTT	CASSLEQIFGELFF	TRBV12-3/TRBV12-4	TRBJ2-2	few	-
TGTGCCAGCAGCCAAGTTGCAGAGAACACTGAAGCTTTCTTT	CASSQVAENTEAFF	TRBV4-2	TRBJ1-1	many	-
TGTGCCAGCAGCCCTGCGAGAGCCTTTACCTACGAGCAGTACTTC	CASSPARAFTYEQYF	TRBV28	TRBJ2-7	many	-
TGTGCCACCCTCTCACCGGGCTTATACAATGAGCAGTTCTTC	CATLSPGLYNEQFF	TRBV6-1	TRBJ2-1	many	-
TGTGCCAGCCGGGCCTCGTTCCACAATGAGCAGTTCTTC	CASRASFHNEQFF	TRBV12-3/TRBV12-4	TRBJ2-1	many	-
TGTGCCAGCAGCCCGCAAACTAGCGGGAGGGTGAATGAGCAGTTCTTC	CASSPQTSGRVNEQFF	TRBV7-9	TRBJ2-1	-	TRBD2
TGTGCCAGCAGCCAAGAATCAGGGTTCGTACCGATGAACACTGAAGCTTTCTTT	CASSQESGFVPMNTEAFF	TRBV4-2	TRBJ1-1	few	-
TGCGCCAGCAGACAAGAGGTCCCCGGGGAGCTGTTTTTT	CASRQEVPGELFF	TRBV5-1	TRBJ2-2	-	-
TGTGCCAGCTCGCTCCAGGGCCACGAGCAGTACTTC	CASSLQGHEQYF	TRBV18	TRBJ2-7	few	-
TGCAGCGCCCCCCACTCAACTAGTTCCTATGAGCAGTTCTTC	CSAPHSTSSYEQFF	TRBV29-1	TRBJ2-1	-	-
TGTGCCTGGAGTGGGGGGGGCGCCGAGCAGTACTTC	CAWSGGGAEQYF	TRBV30	TRBJ2-7	many	-
TGCAGTGCGTTGGACAGGGCGGGTGAAAAACTGTTTTTT	CSALDRAGEKLFF	TRBV20-1	TRBJ1-4	-	TRBD1
TGCAGTGCTAGAGATCAAGGGGCGGCAAAGGGTCCGTACGAGCAGTACTTC	CSARDQGAAKGPYEQYF	TRBV20-1	TRBJ2-7	-	-
TGTGCCAGCAGGGGAGATGGCTACACCTTC	CASRGDGYTF	TRBV2	TRBJ1-2	-	-
TGTGCCTGGAGTCGCCTTCCATATGAGCAGTTCTTC	CAWSRLPYEQFF	TRBV30	TRBJ2-1	many	-
TGTGCCAGCACCAGAAGTTGGGGCCTGCGTTACGAGCAGTACTTC	CASTRSWGLRYEQYF	TRBV7-3	TRBJ2-7	many	-
TGCGCCAGCAGACAGGGGGCCGGGGAGACCCAGTACTTC	CASRQGAGETQYF	TRBV5-1	TRBJ2-5	many	TRBD1
TGTGCCAGCAGCGTAGCGGCTAGCGGGAGGGTAGATACGCAGTATTTT	CASSVAASGRVDTQYF	TRBV9	TRBJ2-3	few	TRBD2
TGTGCCATCAGTTTAGAAGCGGGAGATACGCAGTATTTT	CAISLEAGDTQYF	TRBV10-3	TRBJ2-3	-	-
TGTGCCAGCCGAGCGGGAGGAGCAGATACGCAGTATTTT	CASRAGGADTQYF	TRBV28	TRBJ2-3	many	TRBD2
TGTGCCACTTTCACCCCCCCCCGGAGCGGGGAGTACAATGAGCAGTTCTTC	CATFTPPRSGEYNEQFF	TRBV24-1	TRBJ2-1	-	TRBD2
TGTGCCAGCTCACCAATCTCAGGGGGCCAAGCCCTCCACTTT	CASSPISGGQALHF	TRBV18	TRBJ1-6	many	TRBD1
TGTGCCAGCAGCCAAGATTCGGGCACGGAACAGCATTTT	CASSQDSGTEQHF	TRBV4-2	TRBJ1-5	few	-
TGTGCCACCTCCGCGGTTGGGGCGGGAGCAACATCCTACGAGCAGTACTTC	CATSAVGAGATSYEQYF	TRBV19	TRBJ2-7	few	TRBD2
TGTGCCAGCAGTTTGGACTTCCTCCCGGAGCAGTACTTC	CASSLDFLPEQYF	TRBV12-3/TRBV12-4	TRBJ2-7	-	-
TGTGCCAGCAAAACCATCTCCTGGACTAGCGGGAGATATGGCGAGCAGTACTTC	CASKTISWTSGRYGEQYF	TRBV2	TRBJ2-7	many	TRBD2
TGTGCCAGCAGCTTATTGGGCCAATCGAACACCGGGGAGCTGTTTTTT	CASSLLGQSNTGELFF	TRBV7-9	TRBJ2-2	-	-
TGTGCCAGCAACCCAACCACTAAAAAGGGAAATGAGCAGTTCTTC	CASNPTTKKGNEQFF	TRBV2	TRBJ2-1	many	-
TGTGCCAGCAGCCCCAGGGGGCGGGGGACCCAGTACTTC	CASSPRGRGTQYF	TRBV5-6	TRBJ2-5	-	TRBD1
TGCGCCAGCAGCCAAGACGGAAGGGGCACTAGTTTCGAGCAGTACTTC	CASSQDGRGTSFEQYF	TRBV4-1	TRBJ2-7	-	-
TGTGCCAGCAGCTCCCCGGGGTTTAGGCTACAGGGGGTGCTTGACAATGAGCAGTTCTTC	CASSSPGFRLQGVLDNEQFF	TRBV11-3	TRBJ2-1	few	TRBD1
TGTGCCAGCGACCAATGGGGGGATAATTCACCCCTCCACTTT	CASDQWGDNSPLHF	TRBV12-3/TRBV12-4	TRBJ1-6	-	-
TGCGCCAGCAGCCAGAGCAAGGGGGTGGGTGGAAACACCATATATTTT	CASSQSKGVGGNTIYF	TRBV4-3	TRBJ1-3	many	-
TGCAGTGCTAGAGATGCGAGGGCTAGCGGGAGGTTTAGCGAGCAGTACTTC	CSARDARASGRFSEQYF	TRBV20-1	TRBJ2-7	many	TRBD2
TGTGCCAGCAGCCAAACCCCCGGGACTAGGTACAATGAGCAGTTCTTC	CASSQTPGTRYNEQFF	TRBV3-1	TRBJ2-1	-	TRBD2
TGTGCCAGCACCCGACCCAGCACAGATACGCAGTATTTT	CASTRPSTDTQYF	TRBV28	TRBJ2-3	-	-
TGTGCCAGCAGCGCAGGAGGCACAGGTCACGATTTCTTT	CASSAGGTGHDFF	TRBV11-2	TRBJ1-1	many	-
TGTGCCAAGACTAGCGGGAGGACCCACGAGCAGTACTTC	CAKTSGRTHEQYF	TRBV2	TRBJ2-7	-	TRBD2
TGTGCCAGCAGCTCCGACAGTTCTAGCGGCTACACCTTC	CASSSDSSSGYTF	TRBV9	TRBJ1-2	-	-
TGTGCCAGCACCCCGGGAGGCGGGGAGCTGTTTTTT	CASTPGGGELFF	TRBV13	TRBJ2-2	many	TRBD2
TGTGCCAGCAGCCCTAGCTGGGGTTCAAGCCATGGCTACACCTTC	CASSPSWGSSHGYTF	TRBV7-2	TRBJ1-2	many	-
TGTGCCAGCAGATCAGGGGGATACGAGACCCAGTACTTC	CASRSGGYETQYF	TRBV6-1	TRBJ2-5	once	TRBD1
TGCAGTGCCCTTCGCAATGAGCAGTTCTTC	CSALRNEQFF	TRBV20-1	TRBJ2-1	many	-
TGTGCCAGCATCCCGGGGCCCTACAATGAGCAGTTCTTC	CASIPGPYNEQFF	TRBV7-2	TRBJ2-1	-	-